This T cell receptor (beta chain) was found in a study of shared clonotypes between healthy human individuals. TCRdb's copy holds only in-frame clones and misses some; the assay was immunoSEQ multiplex PCR. The table shows 2 million to 2.5 million clones, with more than 85% occurring only once. Losses at the gene ends were 4 bases for V and 6 bases for J; bases not matched to a gene: 6. This CDR3 is built from 14 residues. Germline-derived CDR1 and CDR2 are KGHSY and FQNENV. The source of this sequence is a man aged 18 to 29 in good health. Some clones in this sample may be carry-over from other donors' samples. The chain has TRBV16 and TRBJ2-1; 7 nucleotides align to TRBD2. The sequenced sample was naive CD4+ T cells from PBMCs. Subset in this sample: CD45RA+ positively selected. CDR3 sequence: CASSRSAGTNEQFF. Written as DNA, the CDR3 is TGTGCCAGCAGCCGATCAGCGGGAACCAATGAGCAGTTCTTC.